One and the same sample provided the 31 T cell receptor beta chains below, sequenced in a study of cytomegalovirus exposure and HLA in healthy donors. PCR used 60 Vbeta primers and 13 Jbeta primers. Method: immunoSEQ multiplex PCR; TCRdb's copy keeps in-frame clones and lacks some. The table has over 150,000 clones, 65% to 80% seen once. Sequencing was done on a sample of PBMCs. The source of these receptors is a man aged 25-45 years in good health and CMV-seropositive.

The chain combines TRBV12-5 with TRBJ2-5; 11 nucleotides line up with TRBD2. The CDR3 sequence is 15 residues long. CDR1 is LGHNT and CDR2 is FRNRAP in the germline V gene. The V segment lost 5 bases and the J segment 5 bases; nucleotides outside the gene matches: 7. The CDR3 here is CASGPSLAGAETQYF. DNA of the CDR3: TGTGCTAGTGGTCCCTCACTAGCGGGGGCGGAGACCCAGTACTTC. The full variable domain, its missing parts supplied by reference TRBV12-5 and TRBJ2-5, is DARVTQTPRHKVTEMGQEVTMRCQPILGHNTVFWYRQTMMQGLELLAYFRNRAPLDDSGMPKDRFSAEMPDATLATLKIQPSEPRDSAVYFCASGPSLAGAETQYFGPGTRLLVL.

The gene calls are TRBV9 and TRBJ2-3; 13 bases align to TRBD2. This CDR3 is 16 amino acids long. The trim removed 3 bases at V and 3 bases at J, leaving 4 bases unmatched. Germline assignment: CDR1 SGDLS and CDR2 YYNGEE. CDR3 sequence reads: CASSAGLAGETDTQYF. Written as DNA, the CDR3 is TGTGCCAGCAGCGCAGGACTAGCGGGGGAAACAGATACGCAGTATTTT. The whole variable domain, remainder taken from reference TRBV9 and TRBJ2-3, is DSGVTQTPKHLITATGQRVTLRCSPRSGDLSVYWYQQSLDQGLQFLIQYYNGEERAKGNILERFSAQQFPDLHSELNLSSLELGDSALYFCASSAGLAGETDTQYFGPGTRLTVL.

The chain has TRBV5-1 and TRBJ1-5, with TRBD1 matching over 8 bases. With 3 bases clipped from V and 1 base from J, the junction kept 9 bases outside the gene matches. The CDR3 is 17 residues long. CDR1 and CDR2 (germline): SGHRS, YFSETQ. CDR3 region: CASSSYRDRKSNQPQHF. The CDR3, as DNA: TGCGCCAGCAGCTCCTATAGGGACAGGAAAAGCAATCAGCCCCAGCATTTT.

A note on this clone: A junction boundary mismatches the germline segment, possibly from a read error. The chain uses TRBV7-9 and TRBJ2-7, with 11 bases fitting TRBD1. This CDR3 has 14 amino acids. Germline V gives CDR1 SEHNR, CDR2 FQNEAQ (reference sequence). The CDR3 DNA follows: TGTTCCAGCAGCTTAGGACAGGGGGCGAACGAGCAGTACTTC. Translation gives CSSSLGQGANEQYF.

This chain connects TRBV6-1 to TRBJ2-3; D ambiguous. CDR3 length equals 16 residues. Trimming stripped 3 bases from V and 4 bases from J, with 17 bases between. The germline gives CDR1 MNHNS, CDR2 SASEGT. CDR3 sequence: CASSDGFLARSDTQYF. DNA for the CDR3: TGTGCCAGCAGTGACGGCTTCCTGGCTAGATCAGATACGCAGTATTTT.

The genes are TRBV2 and TRBJ1-4, with D unclear. V lost 6 bases, J lost 0 bases, and 8 bases lay in between. This CDR3 is built from 14 residues. The germline V gene encodes CDR1 SNHLY and CDR2 FYNNEI. CDR3 sequence reads: CASRVRATNEKLFF. As DNA, the CDR3 is TGTGCCAGCAGGGTTCGGGCAACTAATGAAAAACTGTTTTTT.

The table lists this clone with a count of one. The V call is TRBV6-6, the J call TRBJ2-3; D gene uncertain. Germline CDR1 and CDR2: MNHNY and SVGAGI (reference sequence). This CDR3 is 13 amino acids long. V dropped 2 bases and J dropped 4 bases, with 7 bases sitting between them. CDR3 DNA: TGTGCCAGCAGTTACAGCACTGCAGATACGCAGTATTTT. As protein: CASSYSTADTQYF.

This clone was seen a few times. V and J are TRBV4-3 and TRBJ2-1; D perhaps matches TRBD1 (6 bases). V was clipped by 0 bases and J by 9 bases, with 9 bases between them. The CDR3 contains 13 residues. Germline V gene lookup returns CDR1 LGHNA and CDR2 YSLEER. The CDR3 loop reads CASSQDPRGEQFF. The CDR3 bases are TGCGCCAGCAGCCAAGATCCCAGGGGTGAGCAGTTCTTC.

The rearrangement joins TRBV9 to TRBJ1-1, with D hard to call. CDR3 size: 14 residues. Germline V gene data show CDR1 as SGDLS and CDR2 as YYNGEE. V lost 4 bases and J lost 1, with 11 bases in between. DNA of the CDR3: TGTGCCAGCAGCACCTTAGACAAGAACACTGAAGCTTTCTTT. Residues: CASSTLDKNTEAFF.

The chain links TRBV27 to TRBJ2-5; no clear D. V gave up 6 bases and J gave up 5 bases, with 16 bases separating them. CDR3 length equals 14 residues. CDR1 and CDR2 (germline): MNHEY, SMNVEV (reference sequence). CDR3 protein: CASRTSGFGETQYF. Written as DNA, the CDR3 is TGTGCCAGCAGAACCTCCGGATTCGGGGAGACCCAGTACTTC.

The V call is TRBV6-6, the J call TRBJ1-2; D is uncertain. V lost 3 bases, J lost 8 bases, and 10 bases lay in between. Per the germline V gene, CDR1 is MNHNY and CDR2 is SVGAGI (reference sequence). The CDR3 spans 12 residues. CDR3 in amino acids: CASSYLDIGYTF. In DNA, the CDR3 is TGTGCCAGCAGTTATTTAGACATAGGCTACACCTTC.

The genes are TRBV19 and TRBJ1-1; possibly TRBD1 for D (6 bases). The CDR3 length is 14 residues. In germline, CDR1 is LNHDA, CDR2 SQIVND (reference sequence). The germline V and J ends were trimmed by 6 bases and 3 bases, with 14 bases remaining between them. This CDR3 reads CASSPTGFDTEAFF. In DNA form, the CDR3 reads TGTGCCAGTAGCCCAACAGGGTTTGACACTGAAGCTTTCTTT.

The chain carries TRBV27 and TRBJ1-1, with 9 bases aligning to TRBD1. In germline, CDR1 is MNHEY, CDR2 SMNVEV (reference sequence). V lost 6 bases to trimming and J lost 4 bases; unmatched junction nucleotides: 6. This CDR3 comprises 14 residues. The chain's CDR3 is CASRTGTGITEAFF. The CDR3 region has the DNA TGTGCCAGCAGAACCGGGACAGGGATCACTGAAGCTTTCTTT.

The rearrangement joins TRBV4-3 to TRBJ1-1; D is undetermined. The V gene lost 4 bases and the J gene lost 4 bases, with 13 bases spanning the gap. CDR3 length equals 14 residues. Per germline, CDR1 LGHNA and CDR2 YSLEER. The CDR3 region has the DNA TGCGCCAGCAGCCGGCTCGGGTTGAGCACTGAAGCTTTCTTT. Its protein is CASSRLGLSTEAFF.

This chain uses TRBV27 with TRBJ2-3, with 7 nucleotides matching TRBD2. The CDR3 covers 17 residues. Trimming cost V 2 bases and J 4 bases; bases outside gene matches: 12. Looked up from germline, CDR1 is MNHEY and CDR2 is SMNVEV (reference sequence). CDR3 in amino acids: CASSLKRAGVHADTQYF. The DNA for the CDR3 is TGTGCCAGCAGTTTAAAAAGGGCGGGAGTTCATGCAGATACGCAGTATTTT.

The chain employs TRBV10-3 and TRBJ2-5, with TRBD2 matching 14 bases. The CDR3 totals 16 residues. J was trimmed by 2 bases and V by 4 bases; bases with no gene match: 3. Germline CDR1 reads ENHRY; CDR2 reads SYGVKD. The CDR3 is CAISGLAGGRQETQYF. The CDR3 nucleotides read TGTGCCATCAGTGGACTAGCGGGGGGGCGACAAGAGACCCAGTACTTC.

J is TRBJ2-6 and V is TRBV14, with D possibly TRBD2 on 5 matching bases. The CDR3 consists of 15 residues. Germline CDR1 SGHDN, CDR2 FVKESK. V was trimmed by 2 bases and J by 4 bases, leaving 9 bases between them. CDR3 in DNA: TGTGCCAGCAGCCAACCGGGGTTAGGGGCCAACGTCCTGACTTTC. As protein: CASSQPGLGANVLTF.

Only a few counts were recorded for this clone. The chain couples TRBV11-3 to TRBJ1-1; possibly TRBD1 for D (6 bases). With 5 bases removed from V and 1 base from J, the gap between germline ends came to 8 bases. This CDR3 is built from 13 residues. Germline CDR1 reads SGHNT; CDR2 reads YENEEA. Here the CDR3 DNA reads TGTGCCAGCAGCCCCAGGGGGAACACTGAAGCTTTCTTT. Its protein product is CASSPRGNTEAFF.

The chain employs TRBV15 and TRBJ2-3, with D possibly being TRBD1 (6 bases). This CDR3 comprises 16 residues. V was pared by 0 bases and J by 0 bases, with 10 bases between. The germline gives CDR1 LNHNV, CDR2 YYDKDF (reference sequence). The CDR3 spells CATSREGGPSTDTQYF. The CDR3 DNA sequence: TGTGCCACCAGCAGAGAAGGGGGTCCTAGCACAGATACGCAGTATTTT.

The J gene is TRBJ1-2, the V gene TRBV20-1, with D uncertain. The V end lost 3 bases, the J end lost 8 bases, and 10 bases lay between the germline ends. The CDR3 length is 11 residues. Germline values: CDR1 DFQATT, CDR2 SNEGSKA (reference sequence). CDR3 amino acids: CSARVEGGYTF. The CDR3 region has the DNA TGCAGTGCTAGGGTGGAGGGCGGCTACACCTTC.

The chain links TRBV18 to TRBJ2-7; D is unclear. Trimming stripped 4 bases from V and 1 base from J, with 8 bases between. Germline V gene data show CDR1 as KGHSH and CDR2 as LQKENI. The CDR3 loop spans 13 amino acids. The CDR3 nucleotides are TGTGCCAGCTCACGTGCCCGGTCCTACGAGCAGTACTTC. It encodes CASSRARSYEQYF.

This chain uses TRBV9 with TRBJ2-2; TRBD1 matches at 9 bases. After removal of 4 bases from V and 7 bases from J, the junction contained 8 bases not matched to a gene. The CDR3 covers 15 residues. Per germline, CDR1 SGDLS and CDR2 YYNGEE. The CDR3 sequence: CASSPQGARDGELFF. In nucleotides, the CDR3 is TGTGCCAGCAGCCCACAGGGGGCCAGGGACGGGGAGCTGTTTTTT.

The V call is TRBV7-6, the J call TRBJ2-5, with 7 positions matching TRBD1. The assigned J gene may be wrong: the sequence end matches TRBJ2-7 better. CDR3 length: 15 amino acids. The germline V gene encodes CDR1 SGHVS and CDR2 FNYEAQ. The CDR3 here is CASSPNSDRAYEQYF. The CDR3, as DNA: TGTGCCAGCAGCCCAAATTCTGACAGGGCCTACGAGCAGTACTTC.

The chain joins TRBV21-1 to TRBJ1-3; the D call of TRBD1 is as the table states it, not checked on the DNA. TRBV21-1 is reported as a pseudogene. The CDR3 has 18 amino acids. CDR3 amino acids: CASSKRDGQPVTGNTIYF. The CDR3 DNA reads TGTGCCAGCAGCAAAAGAGATGGACAGCCGGTCACTGGAAACACCATATATTTT.

This chain links TRBV12-5 with TRBJ1-4; a possible D gene is TRBD1 (5 bases). This CDR3 is 17 amino acids long. Germline CDR1 and CDR2: LGHNT and FRNRAP. With 1 base removed from V and 0 bases from J, the gap between germline ends came to 12 bases. The CDR3, as DNA: TGTGCTAGTGGTTTGGGACGATACAGGACAACTAATGAAAAACTGTTTTTT. Its protein product is CASGLGRYRTTNEKLFF.

This clone was picked up one time. V gene TRBV30 combines with J gene TRBJ2-1, with D perhaps matching TRBD2 (6 bases). V lost 1 base and J lost 6, with 10 bases in between. Germline CDR1 and CDR2: GTSNPN and SVGIG (reference sequence). This CDR3 has 13 amino acids. In DNA, the CDR3 is TGTGCCTGGAGTGCGGGACTCGCCAATGAGCAGTTCTTC. Amino acid sequence: CAWSAGLANEQFF.

This clone occurred a few times. The DNA for the CDR3 is TGTGCCAGCAAACGACTAGCGGGAGGCACAGATACGCAGTATTTT. Residues: CASKRLAGGTDTQYF. V and J are TRBV11-1 and TRBJ2-3; 12 positions agree with TRBD2. CDR3 length equals 15 residues. The junction had 3 bases not matched to a gene; V was cut back by 7 bases and J by 1 base. The germline V gene has CDR1 SGHAT and CDR2 FQDESV (reference sequence).

The rearrangement links TRBV27 to TRBJ1-1, with D unresolved. The CDR3 is made up of 14 amino acids. In germline, CDR1 is MNHEY, CDR2 SMNVEV (reference sequence). Trimming took 3 bases from V and 1 from J, leaving 9 bases between them. The CDR3 reads CASSFSSGNTEAFF. In nucleotides, the CDR3 is TGTGCCAGCAGTTTCTCGTCAGGGAACACTGAAGCTTTCTTT.

The chain recombines TRBV6-5 with TRBJ2-7, with D maybe TRBD1 (5 bases). CDR1 is MNHEY and CDR2 is SVGAGI in the germline V gene. V lost 0 bases, J lost 4 bases, and 10 bases lay in between. The CDR3 totals 14 residues. The CDR3: CASSYSIRGYEQYF. In DNA, the CDR3 is TGTGCCAGCAGTTACTCGATTAGGGGATACGAGCAGTACTTC.

The chain combines TRBV10-1 with TRBJ2-1, with 7 positions matching TRBD1. The CDR3 has 15 amino acids. V shed 5 bases and J 0 bases; nucleotides not matched to a gene: 4. Germline CDR1 WNHNN, CDR2 SYGVQD (reference sequence). The CDR3 reads CASSRDRSSYNEQFF. The CDR3 DNA follows: TGCGCCAGCAGTAGGGACAGAAGCTCCTACAATGAGCAGTTCTTC.

The J gene is TRBJ2-3, the V gene TRBV15, with D maybe TRBD2 (6 bases). Trimming took 4 bases from V and 8 from J, leaving 13 bases between them. The germline gives CDR1 LNHNV, CDR2 YYDKDF (reference sequence). The CDR3 consists of 13 residues. The CDR3 DNA sequence: TGTGCCACCAGCACCCAAGCGGGCCTTACGCAGTATTTT. It yields the protein CATSTQAGLTQYF.